The following is a T cell receptor beta chain sequence with its context. CDR1 and CDR2 from the germline V gene are GTSNPN and SVGIG (reference sequence). The trim removed 5 bases at V and 6 bases at J, leaving 12 bases unmatched. This CDR3 is built from 15 residues. Extraction and reverse transcription of RNA yielded cDNA as the sequencing template. Libraries were prepared by immunoSEQ multiplex PCR; TCRdb keeps only in-frame clonotypes and omits some of them. The table has about 250,000 clones, under 70% seen once. This sample was included in a study of CD8+ T cells in alopecia areata. Sequences were derived from CD4+ T cells sorted from blood, sampled at week 0. The sequence derives from a human donor with alopecia areata. The chain couples TRBV30 to TRBJ2-2; the match to TRBD2 covers 7 bases. The CDR3 DNA reads as TGTGCCTGGGTCCCGGGACTACTTTCAGCCGGGGAGCTGTTTTTT. Residues: CAWVPGLLSAGELFF.